The T cell receptor beta chain described here comes from a study of blood T cell repertoires in COVID-19. At the level of the study: The study drew acute and convalescent COVID-19 samples from the United States, Italy and Spain. The cDNA or gDNA used as material had been derived from T cells, B-cell-depleted T cells, or PBMCs.

Methods used by the authors: Reference gene primer amplification gave estimated nucleated cell counts. Sequencing was performed with immunoSEQ multiplex PCR; in TCRdb, only in-frame clones are kept and a portion is missing. Clonal size and the V and J genes are those of that table, whereas D and trimming came from the DNA. Of about 120,000 clones listed, around 80% were seen once; the top ten hold 16%. Sequenced sample: peripheral blood. This TCR was recovered from a man aged 55 to 70 with active or convalescent COVID-19.

The CDR3 sequence: CATSAPGNTEAFF. CDR3 coding DNA: TGTGCCACCAGCGCTCCGGGGAACACTGAAGCTTTCTTT. The chain links TRBV24-1 to TRBJ1-1; D is ambiguous. The V and J ends lost 7 bases and 1 base respectively, with 9 bases between them. Germline V gene sequence: CDR1 KGHDR, CDR2 SFDVKD. The CDR3 has 13 amino acids.